This T cell receptor beta chain was captured in a study of T cell repertoires in cytomegalovirus infection. Germline values: CDR1 GTSNPN, CDR2 SVGIG (reference sequence). The length of the CDR3 is 14 residues. Trimming stripped 0 bases from V and 1 base from J, with 8 bases between. MiXCR was run by TCRdb on the reads, yielding one entry per CDR3 protein. The sample shows fewer than 300,000 distinct CDR3 sequences, 25% of them seen only once. The clonotype originates from a human donor in good health (CMV status not recorded). Some clones in this sample may be carry-over from other donors' samples. V gene TRBV30 combines with J gene TRBJ2-3; maybe TRBD2 (6 bases). The material sequenced was PBMCs. CDR3 nucleotides: TGTGCCTGGAGTGTCGGGGAGGGCACAGATACGCAGTATTTT. Translating gives CAWSVGEGTDTQYF.